This T cell receptor (beta chain) was sequenced for a study of blood T cells in healthy people across ages. Regarding the study as a whole: CMV infection status of these donors was not known.

The CDR3 totals 15 residues. CDR1 SNHLY and CDR2 FYNNEI come from the germline V gene. This clonotype has only a few counts. Antigen specificity is unknown. Combining a sample-barcoded 5' primer with a J-beta primer mix, a second PCR ran for roughly 7 to 11 cycles. TCRdb re-called the 5' RACE reads with MiXCR, one entry per CDR3 protein. The table shows 800,000 to 950,000 distinct CDR3 sequences, with roughly 28% occurring only once. Every participating donor contributed 8 to 10 milliliters of peripheral blood through a draw. These sequences were also reported in another study, on T cells of mothers and their children.

Sequenced sample: blood. The J gene is TRBJ2-7, the V gene TRBV2; 10 bases line up with TRBD2. The end of the DNA is better explained by TRBJ2-5, so the J call may be wrong. This TCR came from a middle-aged woman in good health. CDR3 residues: CASLLNLAGAETQYF. The CDR3 nucleotides are TGTGCCAGCCTGTTAAATCTAGCGGGGGCTGAGACCCAGTACTTC.